This is a list of T cell receptor beta chains from one sample in a study of human T cells and chemical hapten exposure. TCRdb passed the RACE reads through MiXCR, listing each CDR3 protein once. This sample has tens of thousands of distinct CDR3 sequences; approximately 10% occur once, and the top ten carry 25% to 35%. The specimen was whole blood, collected in connection with sensitization to the hapten diphenylcyclopropenone (DPC). Receptors were obtained from a man aged 45-65 years with alopecia areata. Some clones in this sample may be carry-over from other donors' samples. CDR3s include the opening cysteine and the closing phenylalanine or tryptophan. A D gene is named only where the DNA matches it firmly. Size tells how often a clone was seen (once, few, many) or the class of an expanded clone, and some rows leave it out.

many,TRBD1,TRBV24-1,TRBJ2-3,CATSDPDRGGTQYF,TGTGCCACCAGTGACCCCGACAGGGGTGGTACGCAGTATTTT
few,.,TRBV11-2,TRBJ2-6,CASSSHSSGANVLTF,TGTGCCAGCAGCTCCCACAGCTCTGGGGCCAACGTCCTGACTTTC
few,.,TRBV12-3/TRBV12-4,TRBJ2-1,CASRASFADEQFF,TGTGCCAGCAGAGCTTCCTTCGCCGATGAGCAGTTCTTC
.,.,TRBV29-1,TRBJ2-5,CSVDPRGETQYF,TGCAGCGTTGACCCCCGGGGCGAGACCCAGTACTTC
few,.,TRBV6-5,TRBJ2-7,CASGASYEQYF,TGTGCCAGTGGGGCTTCCTACGAGCAGTACTTC
many,TRBD2,TRBV7-9,TRBJ2-3,CASSSLAGEHPSTDTQYF,TGTGCCAGCAGCTCTTTAGCGGGAGAACATCCTAGCACAGATACGCAGTATTTT
once,TRBD1,TRBV5-1,TRBJ1-3,CASSSSGQGNTIYF,TGCGCCAGCAGCTCCTCGGGACAGGGAAACACCATATATTTT
.,TRBD1,TRBV5-1,TRBJ1-1,CASKRDRGNTEAFF,TGCGCCAGCAAAAGGGACAGGGGAAACACTGAAGCTTTCTTT
many,.,TRBV10-3,TRBJ2-5,CAISDRVGTQYF,TGTGCCATCAGTGACAGGGTGGGGACCCAGTACTTC
few,.,TRBV9,TRBJ2-1,CASSLSAGDDEQFF,TGTGCCAGCAGCCTTTCGGCCGGGGACGATGAGCAGTTCTTC
many,TRBD2,TRBV6-2/TRBV6-3,TRBJ2-1,CASSYVAGALNEQFF,TGTGCCAGCAGTTACGTAGCGGGAGCGCTGAATGAGCAGTTCTTC
many,TRBD1,TRBV7-6,TRBJ2-7,CASSPRQGGWEQYF,TGTGCCAGCAGCCCGAGACAGGGCGGGTGGGAGCAGTACTTC
many,TRBD1,TRBV29-1,TRBJ1-2,CSVATGGYGYTF,TGCAGCGTTGCAACAGGGGGATATGGCTACACCTTC
few,.,TRBV10-2,TRBJ2-7,CASSELNEQYF,TGCGCCAGCAGTGAGTTAAACGAGCAGTACTTC
few,.,TRBV27,TRBJ2-1,CASSLSIRGHEQFF,TGTGCCAGCAGTTTATCGATTCGGGGCCATGAGCAGTTCTTC
.,TRBD2,TRBV6-2/TRBV6-3,TRBJ2-1,CASRSGTSNMIEQFF,TGTGCCAGTAGATCCGGGACTAGCAATATGATTGAGCAGTTCTTC
many,.,TRBV30,TRBJ1-5,CAWSTAGDYSNQPQHF,TGTGCCTGGAGTACGGCAGGGGATTATAGCAATCAGCCCCAGCATTTT
many,.,TRBV5-4,TRBJ2-7,CASSLNPSIREQYF,TGTGCCAGCAGCTTGAATCCTAGCATCCGAGAGCAGTACTTC
few,TRBD2,TRBV9,TRBJ2-1,CASSGGLAGVGEQFF,TGTGCCAGCAGCGGGGGACTAGCGGGAGTAGGTGAGCAGTTCTTC
many,.,TRBV28,TRBJ1-4,CASRGSMGANEKLFF,TGTGCCAGCAGAGGGTCTATGGGGGCTAATGAAAAACTGTTTTTT
many,TRBD2,TRBV28,TRBJ2-1,CASSSGLAGYNEQFF,TGTGCCAGCAGCTCGGGACTAGCGGGTTACAATGAGCAGTTCTTC
.,TRBD1,TRBV5-1,TRBJ1-2,CASSWGQGANYGYTF,TGCGCCAGCAGCTGGGGACAGGGAGCTAACTATGGCTACACCTTC
many,.,TRBV28,TRBJ2-7,CASSLGHEQYF,TGTGCCAGCAGTTTGGGCCACGAGCAGTACTTC
.,.,TRBV11-2,TRBJ2-1,CASSVAWEQFF,TGTGCCAGCAGCGTAGCGTGGGAGCAGTTCTTC
.,TRBD1,TRBV28,TRBJ1-4,CASSVPGQGNEKLFF,TGTGCCAGCAGTGTTCCCGGACAGGGTAATGAAAAACTGTTTTTT
many,.,TRBV19,TRBJ2-7,CASSETGGSEQYF,TGTGCCAGTAGTGAGACAGGCGGATCGGAGCAGTACTTC
few,TRBD1,TRBV19,TRBJ1-1,CASRTGPQNTEAFF,TGTGCCAGTAGGACAGGGCCCCAAAACACTGAAGCTTTCTTT
few,.,TRBV10-3,TRBJ1-1,CAISEFLQARGTEAFF,TGTGCCATCAGTGAGTTTTTACAGGCCCGAGGGACTGAAGCTTTCTTT
few,TRBD1,TRBV28,TRBJ1-2,CASRRQGASAVYGYTF,TGTGCCAGCAGACGACAGGGAGCCTCGGCCGTCTATGGCTACACCTTC
many,TRBD2,TRBV3-1,TRBJ2-4,CASSQAPAGENIQYF,TGTGCCAGCAGCCAAGCACCAGCGGGAGAAAACATTCAGTACTTC
few,.,TRBV28,TRBJ2-7,CASAQGYEQYF,TGTGCCAGCGCTCAGGGCTACGAGCAGTACTTC
few,TRBD1,TRBV5-1,TRBJ1-2,CASSPETGDGYTF,TGCGCCAGCAGCCCAGAGACAGGGGATGGCTACACCTTC
many,TRBD1,TRBV30,TRBJ2-3,CAWDRARDTQYF,TGTGCCTGGGACAGGGCGAGAGATACGCAGTATTTT
.,TRBD1,TRBV5-1,TRBJ1-2,CASSLGSGQGAHGYTF,TGCGCCAGCAGCTTGGGATCGGGACAGGGGGCGCATGGCTACACCTTC
.,TRBD2,TRBV20-1,TRBJ2-1,CSAREAGTNYNEQFF,TGCAGTGCTAGGGAAGCGGGAACAAACTACAATGAGCAGTTCTTC
many,.,TRBV10-2,TRBJ2-1,CASSDREQFF,TGCGCCAGCAGTGATAGGGAGCAGTTCTTC
.,.,TRBV25-1,TRBJ2-7,CASSMGQSSYEQYF,TGTGCCAGCAGTATGGGCCAGAGCTCCTACGAGCAGTACTTC
many,TRBD2,TRBV7-9,TRBJ2-7,CASSLISGKAYEQYF,TGTGCCAGCAGCTTAATTAGCGGGAAAGCCTACGAGCAGTACTTC
many,.,TRBV20-1,TRBJ1-2,CSAQKPTGMGGYTF,TGCAGTGCTCAAAAACCGACGGGTATGGGCGGCTACACCTTC
many,.,TRBV18,TRBJ2-5,CASSPPSQETQYF,TGTGCCAGCTCACCACCATCCCAAGAGACCCAGTACTTC
.,TRBD2,TRBV29-1,TRBJ2-1,CSAVGLAVNNEQFF,TGCAGCGCTGTGGGACTAGCGGTCAACAATGAGCAGTTCTTC
.,TRBD1,TRBV28,TRBJ1-6,CASSPGQGNSPLHF,TGTGCCAGCAGCCCTGGACAGGGAAATTCACCCCTCCACTTT
few,.,TRBV27,TRBJ2-2,CASTPAETNTGELFF,TGTGCCAGCACCCCGGCGGAGACGAACACCGGGGAGCTGTTTTTT
many,TRBD1,TRBV11-2,TRBJ2-7,CASSFWDRGGEQYF,TGTGCCAGCAGCTTTTGGGACAGGGGCGGCGAGCAGTACTTC
.,TRBD2,TRBV15,TRBJ2-3,CATSKGGSTDTQYF,TGTGCCACCAGTAAGGGAGGGAGCACAGATACGCAGTATTTT
many,.,TRBV6-5,TRBJ2-4,CASSYSPRGVAKNIQYF,TGTGCCAGCAGTTACTCCCCACGGGGTGTAGCCAAAAACATTCAGTACTTC
.,.,TRBV6-2/TRBV6-3,TRBJ1-5,CASSYGGNQPQHF,TGTGCCAGCAGTTACGGGGGAAATCAGCCCCAGCATTTT
few,.,TRBV11-2,TRBJ2-2,CASKVTGELFF,TGTGCCAGCAAGGTCACCGGGGAGCTGTTTTTT
.,.,TRBV6-2/TRBV6-3,TRBJ1-1,CASSYFAENTEAFF,TGTGCCAGCAGTTACTTTGCAGAGAACACTGAAGCTTTCTTT
.,TRBD1,TRBV28,TRBJ1-2,CASSRGQGAGGYTF,TGTGCCAGCAGTAGAGGACAGGGGGCAGGCGGCTACACCTTC
many,.,TRBV7-9,TRBJ2-1,CASTTFQEPPKYEQFF,TGTGCCAGCACCACCTTTCAGGAGCCCCCTAAGTATGAGCAGTTCTTC
.,TRBD1,TRBV6-2/TRBV6-3,TRBJ2-5,CASSPPGTGIQKTQYF,TGTGCCAGCAGCCCCCCCGGGACAGGGATTCAGAAGACCCAGTACTTC
few,TRBD1,TRBV29-1,TRBJ2-5,CSVVKQGAQETQYF,TGCAGCGTTGTCAAACAGGGGGCCCAAGAGACCCAGTACTTC
few,.,TRBV21-1,TRBJ1-5,CASRLFCQPQHF,TGTGCCAGCAGACTCTTTTGTCAGCCCCAGCATTTT
.,.,TRBV5-1,TRBJ2-2,CASSLRPANTGELFF,TGCGCCAGCAGCCTCCGGCCCGCGAACACCGGGGAGCTGTTTTTT
many,.,TRBV2,TRBJ2-3,CASSVGKNTQYF,TGTGCCAGCAGTGTCGGGAAGAATACGCAGTATTTT
few,.,TRBV29-1,TRBJ2-1,CSVRVGEGEQFF,TGCAGCGTTAGGGTGGGAGAGGGTGAGCAGTTCTTC